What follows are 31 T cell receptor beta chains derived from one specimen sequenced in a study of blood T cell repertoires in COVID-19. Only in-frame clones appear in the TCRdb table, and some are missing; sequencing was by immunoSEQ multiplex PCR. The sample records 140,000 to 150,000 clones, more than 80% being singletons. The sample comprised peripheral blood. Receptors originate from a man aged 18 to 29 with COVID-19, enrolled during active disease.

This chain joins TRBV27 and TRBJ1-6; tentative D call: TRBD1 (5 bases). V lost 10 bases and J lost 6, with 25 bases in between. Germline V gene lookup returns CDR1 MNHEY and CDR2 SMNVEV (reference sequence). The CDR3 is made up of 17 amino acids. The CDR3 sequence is CATMTSLVGDFNSPLHF. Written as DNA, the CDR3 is TGTGCCACCATGACCTCCCTGGTGGGGGACTTTAATTCACCCCTCCACTTT.

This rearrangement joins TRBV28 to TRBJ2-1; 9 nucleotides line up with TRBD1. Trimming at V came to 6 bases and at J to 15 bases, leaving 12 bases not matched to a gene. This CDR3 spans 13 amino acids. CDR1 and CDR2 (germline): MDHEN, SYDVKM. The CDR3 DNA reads TGTGCCAGCAGCCCTATCTGGACAGGGGATTCGTTCTTC. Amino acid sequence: CASSPIWTGDSFF.

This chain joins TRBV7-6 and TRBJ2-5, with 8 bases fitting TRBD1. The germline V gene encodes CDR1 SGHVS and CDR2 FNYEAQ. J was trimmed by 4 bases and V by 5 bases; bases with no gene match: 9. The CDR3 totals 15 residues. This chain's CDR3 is CASSPWTGLGETQYF. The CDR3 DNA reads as TGTGCCAGCAGCCCCTGGACAGGGCTGGGAGAGACCCAGTACTTC.

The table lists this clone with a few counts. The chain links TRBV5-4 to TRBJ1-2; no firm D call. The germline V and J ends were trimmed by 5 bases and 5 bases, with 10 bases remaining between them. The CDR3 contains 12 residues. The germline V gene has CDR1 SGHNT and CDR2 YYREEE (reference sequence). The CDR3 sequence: CASSRELYGYTF. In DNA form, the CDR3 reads TGTGCCAGCAGTCGGGAGTTATATGGCTACACCTTC.

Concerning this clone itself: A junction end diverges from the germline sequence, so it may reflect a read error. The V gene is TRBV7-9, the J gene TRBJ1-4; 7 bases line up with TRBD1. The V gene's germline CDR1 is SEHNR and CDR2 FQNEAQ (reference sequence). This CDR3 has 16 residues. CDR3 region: CASSLNRGGYNEKLLF. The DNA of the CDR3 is TGTGCCAGCAGCTTGAACAGGGGAGGCTATAATGAAAAACTGCTTTTT.

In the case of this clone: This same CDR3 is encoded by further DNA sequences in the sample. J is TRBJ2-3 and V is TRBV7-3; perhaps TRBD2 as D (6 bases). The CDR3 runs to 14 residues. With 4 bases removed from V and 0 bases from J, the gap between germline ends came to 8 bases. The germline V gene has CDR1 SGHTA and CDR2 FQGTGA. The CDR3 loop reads CASSSSGSTDTQYF. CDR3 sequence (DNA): TGTGCCAGCAGCTCAAGCGGGAGCACAGATACGCAGTATTTT.

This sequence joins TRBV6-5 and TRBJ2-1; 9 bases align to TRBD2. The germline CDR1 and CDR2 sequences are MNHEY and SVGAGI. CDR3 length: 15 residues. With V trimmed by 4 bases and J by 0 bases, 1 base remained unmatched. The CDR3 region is CASSSTSGSYNEQFF. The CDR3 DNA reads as TGTGCCAGCAGTTCGACTAGCGGCTCCTACAATGAGCAGTTCTTC.

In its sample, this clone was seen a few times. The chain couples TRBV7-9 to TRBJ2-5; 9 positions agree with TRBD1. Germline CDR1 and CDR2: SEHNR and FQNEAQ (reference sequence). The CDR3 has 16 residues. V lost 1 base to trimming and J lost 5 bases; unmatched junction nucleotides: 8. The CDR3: CASSLEGGQGRETQYF. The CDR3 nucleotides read TGTGCCAGCAGCTTAGAGGGAGGACAGGGGAGGGAGACCCAGTACTTC.

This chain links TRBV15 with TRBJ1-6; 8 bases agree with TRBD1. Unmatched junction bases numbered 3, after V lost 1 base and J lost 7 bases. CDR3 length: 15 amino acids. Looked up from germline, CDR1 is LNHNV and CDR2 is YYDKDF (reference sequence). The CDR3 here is CATSRGTGSNSPLHF. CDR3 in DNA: TGTGCCACCAGCAGAGGGACAGGGTCAAATTCACCCCTCCACTTT.

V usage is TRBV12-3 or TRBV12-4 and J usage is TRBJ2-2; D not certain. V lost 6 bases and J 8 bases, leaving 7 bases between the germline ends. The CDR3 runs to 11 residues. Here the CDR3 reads CASSLEGELFF. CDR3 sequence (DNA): TGTGCCAGCAGCTTGGAGGGGGAGCTGTTTTTT.

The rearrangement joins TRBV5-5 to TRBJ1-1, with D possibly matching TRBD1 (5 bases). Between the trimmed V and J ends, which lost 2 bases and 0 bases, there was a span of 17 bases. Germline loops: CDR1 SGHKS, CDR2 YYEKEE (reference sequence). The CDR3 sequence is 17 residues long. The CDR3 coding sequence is TGTGCCAGCAGCTTTCTGGCCGTCACAGGATTGAACACTGAAGCTTTCTTT. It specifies CASSFLAVTGLNTEAFF. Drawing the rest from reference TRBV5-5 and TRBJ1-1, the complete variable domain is DAGVTQSPTHLIKTRGQQVTLRCSPISGHKSVSWYQQVLGQGPQFIFQYYEKEERGRGNFPDRFSARQFPNYSSELNVNALLLGDSALYLCASSFLAVTGLNTEAFFGQGTRLTVV.

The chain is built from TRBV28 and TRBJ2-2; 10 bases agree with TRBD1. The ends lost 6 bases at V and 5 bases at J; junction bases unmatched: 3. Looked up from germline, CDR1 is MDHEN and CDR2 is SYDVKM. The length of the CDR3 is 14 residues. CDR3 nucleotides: TGTGCCAGCAGGGGACAGGGGCTAACCGGGGAGCTGTTTTTT. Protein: CASRGQGLTGELFF.

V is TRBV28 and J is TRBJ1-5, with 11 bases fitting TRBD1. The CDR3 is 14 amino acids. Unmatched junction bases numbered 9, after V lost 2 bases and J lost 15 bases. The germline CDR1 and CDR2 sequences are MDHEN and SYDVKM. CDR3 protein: CASSLPGTGGVRHF. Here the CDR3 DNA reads TGTGCCAGCAGTTTACCCGGGACAGGGGGGGTTCGGCATTTT.

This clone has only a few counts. The CDR3 DNA is TGTGCCAGCAGTTTAGGAACCGGGACAGCACTCCACTTT. Protein product: CASSLGTGTALHF. V gene TRBV27 combines with J gene TRBJ1-6; 7 bases map to TRBD1. CDR1 is MNHEY, CDR2 SMNVEV, per germline (reference sequence). Trimming at V came to 2 bases and at J to 16 bases, leaving 8 bases not matched to a gene. This CDR3 has 13 residues.

In DNA, the CDR3 is TGTGCCACCAGTGCAGGTTATACTTATGGCTACACCTTC. It translates to CATSAGYTYGYTF. The chain has TRBV24-1 and TRBJ1-2; D remains unclear. This CDR3 contains 13 residues. Trimming took 5 bases from V and 5 from J, leaving 11 bases between them. Germline-derived CDR1 and CDR2 are KGHDR and SFDVKD.

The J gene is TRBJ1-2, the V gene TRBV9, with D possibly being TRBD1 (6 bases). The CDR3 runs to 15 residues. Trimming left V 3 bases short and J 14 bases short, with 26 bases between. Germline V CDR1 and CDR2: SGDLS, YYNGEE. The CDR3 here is CASSASGARESPSTF. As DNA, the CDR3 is TGTGCCAGCAGCGCCTCAGGGGCCCGCGAATCTCCCTCTACCTTC.

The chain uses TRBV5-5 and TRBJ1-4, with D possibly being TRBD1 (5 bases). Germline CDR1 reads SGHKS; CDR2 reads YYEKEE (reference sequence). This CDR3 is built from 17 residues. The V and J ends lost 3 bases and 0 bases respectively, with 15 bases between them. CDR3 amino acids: CASSSTGVEATNEKLFF. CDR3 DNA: TGTGCCAGCAGCTCCACGGGGGTGGAGGCAACTAATGAAAAACTGTTTTTT.

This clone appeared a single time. In DNA form, the CDR3 reads TGTGCCAGCAGGCCCCAGGATAATTTTTATAATTCACCCCTCCACTTT. Its translation: CASRPQDNFYNSPLHF. The chain has TRBV7-2 and TRBJ1-6; D gene uncertain. This CDR3 has 16 amino acids. In germline, CDR1 is SGHTA, CDR2 FQGNSA. V lost 6 bases and J lost 4, with 16 bases in between. The full variable domain, rest sourced from reference TRBV7-2 and TRBJ1-6, is GAGVSQSPSNKVTEKGKDVELRCDPISGHTALYWYRQSLGQGLEFLIYFQGNSAPDKSGLPSDRFSAERTGGSVSTLTIQRTQQEDSAVYLCASRPQDNFYNSPLHFGNGTRLTVT.

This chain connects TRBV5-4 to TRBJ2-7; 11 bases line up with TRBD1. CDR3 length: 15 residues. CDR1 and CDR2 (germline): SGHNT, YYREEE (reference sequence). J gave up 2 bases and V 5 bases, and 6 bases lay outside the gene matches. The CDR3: CASSSGTGGTYEQYF. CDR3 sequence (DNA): TGTGCCAGCAGTTCCGGGACAGGGGGAACCTACGAGCAGTACTTC.

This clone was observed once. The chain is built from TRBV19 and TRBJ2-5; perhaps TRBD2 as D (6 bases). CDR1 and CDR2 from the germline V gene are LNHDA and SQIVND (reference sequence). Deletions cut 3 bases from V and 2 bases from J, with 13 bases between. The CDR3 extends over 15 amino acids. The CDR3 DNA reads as TGTGCCAGTAGTATTCTGGCGGGGCCTCAAGAGACCCAGTACTTC. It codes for CASSILAGPQETQYF.

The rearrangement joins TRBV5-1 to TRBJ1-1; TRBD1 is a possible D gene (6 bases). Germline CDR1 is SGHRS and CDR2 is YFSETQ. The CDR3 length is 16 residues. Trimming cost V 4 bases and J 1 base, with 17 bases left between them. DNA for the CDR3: TGCGCCAGCAGCCTAACCGGGACACCTTCGAACACTGAAGCTTTCTTT. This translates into CASSLTGTPSNTEAFF.

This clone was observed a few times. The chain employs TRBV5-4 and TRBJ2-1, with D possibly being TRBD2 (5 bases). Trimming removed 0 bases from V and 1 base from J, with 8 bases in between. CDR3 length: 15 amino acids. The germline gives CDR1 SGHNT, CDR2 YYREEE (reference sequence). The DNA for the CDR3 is TGTGCCAGCAGCTTGGAGGCGGGTTCCTACAATGAGCAGTTCTTC. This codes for CASSLEAGSYNEQFF. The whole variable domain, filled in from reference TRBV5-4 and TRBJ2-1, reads ETGVTQSPTHLIKTRGQQVTLRCSSQSGHNTVSWYQQALGQGPQFIFQYYREEENGRGNFPPRFSGLQFPNYSSELNVNALELDDSALYLCASSLEAGSYNEQFFGPGTRLTVL.

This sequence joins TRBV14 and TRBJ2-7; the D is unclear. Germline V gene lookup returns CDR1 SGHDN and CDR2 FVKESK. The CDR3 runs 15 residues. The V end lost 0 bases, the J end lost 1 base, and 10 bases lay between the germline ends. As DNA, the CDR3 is TGTGCCAGCAGCCAAGATCGAGCGAGGTCCTACGAGCAGTACTTC. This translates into CASSQDRARSYEQYF.

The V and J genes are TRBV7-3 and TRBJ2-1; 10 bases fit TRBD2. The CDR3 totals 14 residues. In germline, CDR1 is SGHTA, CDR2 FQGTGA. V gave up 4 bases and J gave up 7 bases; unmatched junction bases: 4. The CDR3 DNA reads TGTGCCAGCAGCTCCGGACTAGCGGCAAATGAGCAGTTCTTC. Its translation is CASSSGLAANEQFF. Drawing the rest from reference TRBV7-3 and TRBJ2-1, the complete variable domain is GAGVSQTPSNKVTEKGKYVELRCDPISGHTALYWYRQSLGQGPEFLIYFQGTGAADDSGLPNDRFFAVRPEGSVSTLKIQRTERGDSAVYLCASSSGLAANEQFFGPGTRLTVL.

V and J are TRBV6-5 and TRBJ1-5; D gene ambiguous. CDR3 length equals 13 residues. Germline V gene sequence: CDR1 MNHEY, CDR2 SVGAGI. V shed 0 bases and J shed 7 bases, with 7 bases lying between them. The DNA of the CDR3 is TGTGCCAGCAGTTACTCGGCCCGACAGCCCCAGCATTTT. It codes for CASSYSARQPQHF.

Here the CDR3 reads CASSSNSPLHF. DNA of the CDR3: TGTGCCAGCAGTAGTAATTCACCCCTCCACTTT. The chain links TRBV5-8 to TRBJ1-6; D is unresolved. Germline CDR1 reads SGHTS; CDR2 reads YDEGEE. The V gene lost 5 bases and the J gene lost 6 bases, with 3 bases spanning the gap. This CDR3 has 11 residues.

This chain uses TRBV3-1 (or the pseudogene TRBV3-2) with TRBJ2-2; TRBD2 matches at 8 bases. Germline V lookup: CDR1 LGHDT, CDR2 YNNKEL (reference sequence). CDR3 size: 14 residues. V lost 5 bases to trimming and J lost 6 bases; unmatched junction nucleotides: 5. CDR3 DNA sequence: TGTGCCAGCAGCGATCGACTAGCGCCCGGGGAGCTGTTTTTT. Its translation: CASSDRLAPGELFF.

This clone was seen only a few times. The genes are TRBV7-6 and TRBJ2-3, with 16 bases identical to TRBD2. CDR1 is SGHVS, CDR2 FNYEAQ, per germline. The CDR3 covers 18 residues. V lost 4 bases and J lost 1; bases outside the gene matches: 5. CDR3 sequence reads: CASSSPGLAGGRTDTQYF. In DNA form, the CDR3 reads TGTGCCAGCAGCTCCCCGGGACTAGCGGGAGGGCGCACAGATACGCAGTATTTT.

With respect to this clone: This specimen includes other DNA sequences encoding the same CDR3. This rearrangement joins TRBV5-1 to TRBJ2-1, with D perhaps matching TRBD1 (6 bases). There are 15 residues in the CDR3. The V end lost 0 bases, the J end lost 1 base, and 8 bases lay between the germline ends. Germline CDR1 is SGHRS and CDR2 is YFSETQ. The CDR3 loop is CASSLGGGSYNEQFF. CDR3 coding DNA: TGCGCCAGCAGCTTGGGAGGGGGTTCCTACAATGAGCAGTTCTTC. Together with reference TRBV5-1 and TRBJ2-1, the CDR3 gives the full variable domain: KAGVTQTPRYLIKTRGQQVTLSCSPISGHRSVSWYQQTPGQGLQFLFEYFSETQRNKGNFPGRFSGRQFSNSRSEMNVSTLELGDSALYLCASSLGGGSYNEQFFGPGTRLTVL.

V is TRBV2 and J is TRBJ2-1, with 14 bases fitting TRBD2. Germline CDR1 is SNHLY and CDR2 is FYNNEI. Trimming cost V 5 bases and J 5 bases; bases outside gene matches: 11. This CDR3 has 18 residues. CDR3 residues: CASSITTSGLAGDNEQFF. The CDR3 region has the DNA TGTGCCAGCAGTATAACAACGTCGGGACTAGCGGGAGACAATGAGCAGTTCTTC.

The chain's CDR3 is CASSLGRDIYGYTF. In DNA form, the CDR3 reads TGTGCCAGCAGCTTGGGTAGGGACATTTATGGCTACACCTTC. The chain is built from TRBV13 and TRBJ1-2, with a possible D match to TRBD1 (6 bases). Germline CDR1 and CDR2: PRHDT and FYEKMQ (reference sequence). The CDR3 runs to 14 residues. The ends were cut back, 3 bases at V and 5 bases at J, with 13 bases in the middle.